This TCR beta chain originates from a study of CD8 T cells in ankylosing spondylitis. Findings and limits, study-wide: Seemingly characteristic of ankylosing spondylitis blood was a TCR beta motif consisting of under ten highly homologous variants.

TCRdb used MiXCR to reprocess the 5' RACE reads, holding one entry per CDR3 protein. The sample lists roughly 240,000 distinct CDR3 sequences, less than 9.5% occurring once. The germline V gene encodes CDR1 SGHRS and CDR2 YFSETQ. This CDR3 has 15 residues. V gave up 5 bases and J gave up 1 base; unmatched junction bases: 7. This clonotype was counted at least ten times. What it binds is not known. The source material was blood, either unsorted or a sorted T cell fraction (not recorded which). This TCR derives from a female donor with ankylosing spondylitis or in good health (not recorded which). The V gene is TRBV5-1, the J gene TRBJ1-1; TRBD1 matches 8 bases. The CDR3 spells CASSMLGQGNTEAFF. The CDR3 DNA is TGCGCCAGCAGTATGTTAGGACAGGGGAACACTGAAGCTTTCTTT.